These 21 T cell receptor beta chains came from one sample sequenced in a study of early T cells in non-severe SARS-CoV-2 infection. Using its own MiXCR run on the 5' RACE reads, TCRdb lists one record per CDR3 protein. The sample yields some 70,000 distinct CDR3 sequences, about 4.9% seen once. Sequences were obtained from whole blood. The receptors originated from an adult who was a healthcare worker with PCR-confirmed SARS-CoV-2 infection or an uninfected control (not recorded which).

In this sample, this clonotype turned up many times. The CDR3 sequence is CASSWGTRSGMNTEAFF. The CDR3 coding sequence is TGTGCCAGCAGTTGGGGAACGCGATCGGGGATGAACACTGAAGCTTTCTTT. The J gene is TRBJ1-1, the V gene TRBV6-2 or TRBV6-3, with no clear D. With 4 bases removed from V and 0 bases from J, the gap between germline ends came to 18 bases. Germline-derived CDR1 and CDR2 are MNHEY and SVGEGT. The CDR3 sequence is 17 residues long.

This chain uses TRBV28 with TRBJ2-3; 13 nucleotides match TRBD2. V shed 8 bases, J shed 3 bases, and the junction held 5 bases outside the gene matches. Germline values: CDR1 MDHEN, CDR2 SYDVKM. The CDR3 runs to 15 residues. This CDR3 reads CASSGLAGRTDTQYF. In DNA, the CDR3 is TGTGCCAGCTCGGGACTAGCGGGGCGGACAGATACGCAGTATTTT. The whole variable domain, filled in from reference TRBV28 and TRBJ2-3, reads DVKVTQSSRYLVKRTGEKVFLECVQDMDHENMFWYRQDPGLGLRLIYFSYDVKMKEKGDIPEGYSVSREKKERFSLILESASTNQTSMYLCASSGLAGRTDTQYFGPGTRLTVL.

This clonotype was seen repeatedly, ten times or more. This sequence joins TRBV6-1 and TRBJ2-7; D is possibly TRBD1 (6 bases). This CDR3 has 14 amino acids. Germline V gives CDR1 MNHNS, CDR2 SASEGT. V was shortened by 2 bases and J by 6 bases, with 14 bases between the two germline ends. CDR3 nucleotide sequence: TGTGCCAGCAGTGAACTAAGTAGAGGGGGCGAGCAGTACTTC. Its protein is CASSELSRGGEQYF.

The sample holds many counts of this clonotype. V and J are TRBV5-5 and TRBJ1-4, with D perhaps matching TRBD1 (5 bases). This CDR3 is built from 18 residues. Trimming stripped 1 base from V and 0 bases from J, with 16 bases between. Germline values: CDR1 SGHKS, CDR2 YYEKEE (reference sequence). The CDR3: CASSLRSGDGPTNEKLFF. For the CDR3, the DNA is TGTGCCAGCAGCTTGAGGTCGGGGGACGGTCCAACTAATGAAAAACTGTTTTTT.

This clonotype was seen more than once but under ten times. The V call is TRBV4-3, the J call TRBJ2-7, with TRBD1 identical over 7 bases. Germline trimming cut 0 bases from V and 0 bases from J; bases unmatched to any gene: 2. The V gene's germline CDR1 is LGHNA and CDR2 YSLEER. The CDR3 length is 15 residues. The CDR3 is CASSQEQGISYEQYF. The DNA of the CDR3 is TGCGCCAGCAGCCAAGAACAGGGGATCTCCTACGAGCAGTACTTC.

This clonotype appeared many times. V usage is TRBV30 and J usage is TRBJ2-2; no clear D. Trimming took 0 bases from V and 7 from J, leaving 6 bases between them. The length of the CDR3 is 12 residues. Per the germline V gene, CDR1 is GTSNPN and CDR2 is SVGIG (reference sequence). This CDR3 reads CAWSVPVGELFF. In nucleotides, the CDR3 is TGTGCCTGGAGTGTACCTGTCGGGGAGCTGTTTTTT.

This clonotype was seen repeatedly, ten times or more. This rearrangement joins TRBV27 to TRBJ2-7; no clear D gene. Looked up from germline, CDR1 is MNHEY and CDR2 is SMNVEV (reference sequence). The ends were cut back, 2 bases at V and 0 bases at J, with 8 bases in the middle. The CDR3 is 14 residues long. DNA of the CDR3: TGTGCCAGCAGTTTAAGACTTGACTCCTACGAGCAGTACTTC. Its translation: CASSLRLDSYEQYF.

Ten or more counts support this clonotype. The V gene is TRBV6-6, the J gene TRBJ1-2; D might be TRBD1 (6 bases). CDR3 size: 14 residues. Germline-derived CDR1 and CDR2 are MNHNY and SVGAGI (reference sequence). V was shortened by 2 bases and J by 6 bases, with 13 bases between the two germline ends. DNA for the CDR3: TGTGCCAGCAGTTACCAGGGGATCACGGATGGCTACACCTTC. This gives the protein CASSYQGITDGYTF.

The chain carries TRBV5-1 and TRBJ2-1; TRBD1 matches 8 bases. CDR1 and CDR2 from the germline V gene are SGHRS and YFSETQ. CDR3 length: 14 residues. V dropped 2 bases and J dropped 7; count of bases not matched to a gene: 5. The CDR3 DNA reads TGCGCCAGCAGCTTCCAGGGGGCAGGTAATGAGCAGTTCTTC. Protein sequence: CASSFQGAGNEQFF.

The table lists this clonotype with many counts. This rearrangement joins TRBV7-6 to TRBJ2-5, with D possibly matching TRBD1 (7 bases). Trimming pared 1 base from V and 5 bases from J, leaving 17 bases between. CDR1 and CDR2 (germline): SGHVS, FNYEAQ. CDR3 length: 16 amino acids. The CDR3 nucleotides read TGTGCCAGCAGCTTAGGGCCCACACCAGGGGGGGAGACCCAGTACTTC. This encodes CASSLGPTPGGETQYF.

This clonotype has ten or more counts. This chain joins TRBV4-1 and TRBJ2-7, with TRBD2 as a possible D gene (6 bases). Germline V lookup: CDR1 MGHRA, CDR2 YSYEKL. This CDR3 has 15 amino acids. V shed 0 bases and J shed 2 bases, with 11 bases lying between them. The DNA of the CDR3 is TGCGCCAGCAGCCAAGATTGGCGGGGAGCCTACGAGCAGTACTTC. Its translation: CASSQDWRGAYEQYF.

This clonotype has a count of ten or more. J is TRBJ1-4 and V is TRBV6-1, with 7 nucleotides matching TRBD1. This CDR3 is built from 15 residues. Germline V gene data show CDR1 as MNHNS and CDR2 as SASEGT. The V segment lost 4 bases and the J segment 8 bases; nucleotides outside the gene matches: 10. The CDR3 coding sequence is TGTGCCAGCAGTGTAGAACAGGGGAGGGACGAAAAACTGTTTTTT. Its translation is CASSVEQGRDEKLFF.

The CDR3 here is CSASQRELTDTQYF. For the CDR3, the DNA is TGCAGTGCTTCTCAGCGGGAGCTGACAGATACGCAGTATTTT. This chain joins TRBV20-1 and TRBJ2-3; 8 nucleotides line up with TRBD2. Germline V gene sequence: CDR1 DFQATT, CDR2 SNEGSKA (reference sequence). The length of the CDR3 is 14 residues. V lost 5 bases, J lost 3 bases, and 7 bases stayed unmatched.

This clonotype was seen many times. The chain has TRBV5-6 and TRBJ2-3, with 9 bases fitting TRBD2. This CDR3 spans 16 amino acids. The junction had 4 bases not matched to a gene; V was cut back by 0 bases and J by 2 bases. CDR1 SGHDT and CDR2 YYEEEE come from the germline V gene. CDR3 nucleotide sequence: TGTGCCAGCAGCTTGGGGCTAGCGGGGTTCACAGATACGCAGTATTTT. This codes for CASSLGLAGFTDTQYF.

This clonotype has at least ten counts. This chain links TRBV18 with TRBJ1-2; D is unclear. The V gene's germline CDR1 is KGHSH and CDR2 LQKENI. The CDR3 contains 15 residues. Trimming removed 2 bases from V and 8 bases from J, with 18 bases in between. The CDR3 loop reads CASSPITLDVSGYTF. CDR3 DNA sequence: TGTGCCAGCTCACCAATCACCTTGGATGTGAGCGGCTACACCTTC. Combining the CDR3 with reference TRBV18 and TRBJ1-2 gives the whole variable domain NAGVMQNPRHLVRRRGQEARLRCSPMKGHSHVYWYRQLPEEGLKFMVYLQKENIIDESGMPKERFSAEFPKEGPSILRIQQVVRGDSAAYFCASSPITLDVSGYTFGSGTRLTVV.

At least ten counts were recorded for this clonotype. The chain recombines TRBV10-3 with TRBJ2-4; D assignment may be TRBD1 or TRBD2 (5 bases each). V shed 3 bases and J shed 7 bases, with 13 bases lying between them. Germline-derived CDR1 and CDR2 are ENHRY and SYGVKD. The CDR3 is made up of 14 amino acids. CDR3 in amino acids: CAISESGTLNIQYF. CDR3 in DNA: TGTGCCATCAGTGAATCGGGGACCCTTAACATTCAGTACTTC.

This clonotype was counted a few times. This sequence joins TRBV5-4 and TRBJ2-3, with a possible D match to TRBD2 (6 bases). The CDR3 consists of 15 residues. The V gene lost 5 bases and the J gene lost 4 bases, with 17 bases spanning the gap. Germline V lookup: CDR1 SGHNT, CDR2 YYREEE (reference sequence). The CDR3 spells CASSFSGSGPDTQYF. The CDR3 nucleotides read TGTGCCAGCAGTTTTAGCGGCTCAGGGCCAGATACGCAGTATTTT.

At least ten counts were recorded for this clonotype. CDR3: CASSLGGDNQPQHF. The DNA for the CDR3 is TGTGCCAGCAGCTTAGGAGGCGACAATCAGCCCCAGCATTTT. The chain uses TRBV7-9 and TRBJ1-5, with D unresolved. CDR1 and CDR2 (germline): SEHNR, FQNEAQ (reference sequence). The V end was cut by 1 base, the J end by 3 bases, with 7 bases between. CDR3 length equals 14 residues.

This clonotype was counted ten times or more. The CDR3 DNA reads TGTGCCAGCAGCTTTTTAAGAACGGGAGCCCTCTCCTACAATGAGCAGTTCTTC. Protein product: CASSFLRTGALSYNEQFF. J is TRBJ2-1 and V is TRBV7-2, with D maybe TRBD2 (6 bases). The germline gives CDR1 SGHTA, CDR2 FQGNSA. Trimming removed 3 bases from V and 0 bases from J, with 18 bases in between. The CDR3 has 18 amino acids.

This clonotype was observed at least ten times. The V gene is TRBV7-9, the J gene TRBJ2-1; D possibly corresponds to TRBD2 (5 bases). This CDR3 is built from 16 residues. V shed 2 bases and J shed 0 bases, with 11 bases lying between them. Looked up from germline, CDR1 is SEHNR and CDR2 is FQNEAQ (reference sequence). CDR3 DNA: TGTGCCAGCAGCTTAAACGAGGGAAGCTCCTACAATGAGCAGTTCTTC. This gives the protein CASSLNEGSSYNEQFF.

This clonotype was detected ten times or more. V usage is TRBV6-2 or TRBV6-3 and J usage is TRBJ1-1, with D hard to call. Germline V CDR1 and CDR2: MNHEY, SVGEGT. The V end lost 4 bases, the J end lost 6 bases, and 6 bases lay between the germline ends. This CDR3 spans 11 amino acids. Here the CDR3 DNA reads TGTGCCAGCAGTTCATCCCCTGAAGCTTTCTTT. Protein sequence: CASSSSPEAFF.